The clone carrying this T cell receptor (beta chain) was seen more than once but under ten times. What it binds is unknown. This sample is drawn from a study of cytomegalovirus exposure and HLA in healthy donors. Broader study findings: Later analysis revealed greater clonal expansion in HLA-associated TCR beta chains than in equally common others.

A multiplex PCR was run with 60 Vbeta primers and 13 Jbeta primers. Here immunoSEQ multiplex PCR was the method, and the copy in TCRdb shows in-frame clones only, minus some. The table has 150,000 to 250,000 clones, around 77% seen once. Each donor was nominally healthy when sampled (though unrecorded immune exposures were likely). V lost 0 bases and J 9 bases, leaving 9 bases between the germline ends. This CDR3 contains 13 residues. The germline gives CDR1 SGHDN, CDR2 FVKESK. This clonotype was sampled from a man younger than 40 in good health and CMV-seronegative. The sample consisted of PBMCs. The chain carries TRBV14 and TRBJ2-1; D gene uncertain. Here the CDR3 reads CASSQDVSREQFF. The CDR3 DNA reads TGTGCCAGCAGCCAAGATGTGTCTCGTGAGCAGTTCTTC.